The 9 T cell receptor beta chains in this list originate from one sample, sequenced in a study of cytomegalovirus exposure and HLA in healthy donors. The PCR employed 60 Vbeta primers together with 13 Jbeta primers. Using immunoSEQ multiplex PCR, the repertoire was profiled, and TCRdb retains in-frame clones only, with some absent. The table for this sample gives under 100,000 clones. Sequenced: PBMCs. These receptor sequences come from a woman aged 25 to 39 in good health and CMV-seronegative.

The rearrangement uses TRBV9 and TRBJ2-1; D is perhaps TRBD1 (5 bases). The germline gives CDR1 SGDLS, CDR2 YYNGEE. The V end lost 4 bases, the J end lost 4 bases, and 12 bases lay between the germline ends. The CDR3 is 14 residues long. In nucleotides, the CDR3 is TGTGCCAGCAGCTACCGCACAGGTTACAATGAGCAGTTCTTC. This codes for CASSYRTGYNEQFF.

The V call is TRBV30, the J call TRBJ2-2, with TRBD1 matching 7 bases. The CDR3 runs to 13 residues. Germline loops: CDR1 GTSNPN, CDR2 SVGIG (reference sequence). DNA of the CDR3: TGTGCGCTTGGGACAGCGAACACCGGGGAGCTGTTTTTT. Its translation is CALGTANTGELFF.

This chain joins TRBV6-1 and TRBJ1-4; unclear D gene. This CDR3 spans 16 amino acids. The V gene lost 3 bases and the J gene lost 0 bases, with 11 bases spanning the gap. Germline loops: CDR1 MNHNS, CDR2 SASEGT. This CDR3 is CASSDGRLTTNEKLFF. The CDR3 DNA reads TGTGCCAGCAGTGACGGCAGGCTTACAACTAATGAAAAACTGTTTTTT.

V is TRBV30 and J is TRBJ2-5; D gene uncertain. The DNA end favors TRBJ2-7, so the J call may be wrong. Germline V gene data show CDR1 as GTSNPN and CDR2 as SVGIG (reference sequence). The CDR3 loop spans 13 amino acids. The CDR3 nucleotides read TGTGCCTGGAGTGTCACCCCCTCCTACGAGCAGTACTTC. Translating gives CAWSVTPSYEQYF.

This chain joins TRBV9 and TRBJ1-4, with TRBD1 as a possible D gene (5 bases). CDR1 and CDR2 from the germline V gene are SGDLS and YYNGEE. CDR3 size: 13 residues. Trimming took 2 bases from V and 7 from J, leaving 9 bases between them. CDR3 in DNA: TGTGCCAGCAGCGTGCGGGGCGGTGAAAAACTGTTTTTT. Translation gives CASSVRGGEKLFF.

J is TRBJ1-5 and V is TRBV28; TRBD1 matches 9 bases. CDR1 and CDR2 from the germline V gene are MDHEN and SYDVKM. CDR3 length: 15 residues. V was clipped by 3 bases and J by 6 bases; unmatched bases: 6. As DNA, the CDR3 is TGTGCCAGCAGTTTCACAGGGGGCATCGGTCAGCCCCAGCATTTT. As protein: CASSFTGGIGQPQHF.

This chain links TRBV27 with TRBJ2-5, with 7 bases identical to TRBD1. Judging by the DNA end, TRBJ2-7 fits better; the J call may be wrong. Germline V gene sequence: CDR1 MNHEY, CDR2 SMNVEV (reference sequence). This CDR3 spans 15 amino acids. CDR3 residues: CASSLSRGLPYEQYF. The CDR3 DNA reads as TGTGCCAGCAGTTTATCGAGGGGGCTCCCCTACGAGCAGTACTTC.

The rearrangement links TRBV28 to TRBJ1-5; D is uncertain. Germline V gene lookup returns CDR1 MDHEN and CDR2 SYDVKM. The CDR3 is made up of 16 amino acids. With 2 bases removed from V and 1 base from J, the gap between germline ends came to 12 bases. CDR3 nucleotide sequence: TGTGCCAGCAGTTTACCCCCCCTAAGAAGCAATCAGCCCCAGCATTTT. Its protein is CASSLPPLRSNQPQHF.

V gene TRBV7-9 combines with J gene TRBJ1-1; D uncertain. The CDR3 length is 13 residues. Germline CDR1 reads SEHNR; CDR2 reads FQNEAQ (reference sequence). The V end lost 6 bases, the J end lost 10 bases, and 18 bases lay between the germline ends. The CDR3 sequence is CASRNAALEGAFF. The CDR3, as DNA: TGTGCCAGCAGAAATGCAGCTCTGGAGGGAGCTTTCTTT.